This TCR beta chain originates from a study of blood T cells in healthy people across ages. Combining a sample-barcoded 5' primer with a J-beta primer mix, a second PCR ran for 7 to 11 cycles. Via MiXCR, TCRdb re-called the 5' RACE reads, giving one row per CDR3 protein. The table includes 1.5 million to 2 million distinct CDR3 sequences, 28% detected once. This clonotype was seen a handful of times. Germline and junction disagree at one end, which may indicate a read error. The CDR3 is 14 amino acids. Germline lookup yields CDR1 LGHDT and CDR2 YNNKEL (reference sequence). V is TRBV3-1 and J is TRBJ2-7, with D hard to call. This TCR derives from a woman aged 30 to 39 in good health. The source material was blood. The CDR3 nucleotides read TGTGCCAGCGGCCAAGCCCCCCAGCCCTACGAGCAGTACTTC. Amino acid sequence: CASGQAPQPYEQYF.